This T cell receptor (beta chain) was observed in a study of cytomegalovirus exposure and HLA in healthy donors. This PCR relied on a set of 60 Vbeta primers and 13 Jbeta primers. Some clones are missing from TCRdb's copy, which holds only in-frame ones; the method was immunoSEQ multiplex PCR. The table for this sample gives under 200,000 clones. This CDR3 is 15 amino acids long. Per germline, CDR1 MRHNA and CDR2 SNTAGT. V trimming: 4 bases; J trimming: 10 bases; junction bases outside the gene matches: 10. Concerning this clone: The target antigen is unknown.

Study-wide findings and caveats: Associated with cytomegalovirus, according to the listing, were approximately 160 TCR beta chains. A later analysis reportedly found fewer N-insertions in an Asian-associated ancestry cluster than the roughly 680-donor mean.

The sequenced sample was PBMCs. The TCR originated in a man younger than 45 in good health and CMV-seronegative. This chain uses TRBV6-4 with TRBJ2-1, with 10 positions matching TRBD2. CDR3 DNA sequence: TGTGCCAGCAGTGGGGATTCGGGTAGCGGGAGGGAGCAGTTCTTC. Translated, it gives CASSGDSGSGREQFF.